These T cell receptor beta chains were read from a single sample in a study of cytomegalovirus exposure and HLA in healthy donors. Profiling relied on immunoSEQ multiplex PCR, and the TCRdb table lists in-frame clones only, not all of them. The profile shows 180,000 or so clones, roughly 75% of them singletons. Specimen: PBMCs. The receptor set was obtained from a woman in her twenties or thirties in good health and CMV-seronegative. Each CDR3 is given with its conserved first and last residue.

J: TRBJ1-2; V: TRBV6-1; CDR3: CASSADITGPRGYGYTF
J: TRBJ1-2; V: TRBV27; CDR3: CASSRTGTENYGYTF
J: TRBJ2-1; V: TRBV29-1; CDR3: CSVESPGTSGLGEQFF
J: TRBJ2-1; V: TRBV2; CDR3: CAPLGVSGGHEQFF
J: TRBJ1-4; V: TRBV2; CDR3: CASSADSPTNEKLFF
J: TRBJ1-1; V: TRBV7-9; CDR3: CASSFPGTDPSNTEAFF
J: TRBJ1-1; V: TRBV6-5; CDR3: CASTVGTAKGTEAFF
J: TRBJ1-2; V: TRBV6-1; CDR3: CASSRDGKYGYTF
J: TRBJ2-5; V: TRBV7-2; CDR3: CASSLGASGGETQYF
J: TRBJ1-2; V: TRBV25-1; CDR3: CASSQQSYGYTF
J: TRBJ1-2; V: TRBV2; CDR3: CASSEQVVYGYTF
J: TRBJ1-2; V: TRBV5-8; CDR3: CASSLELGRVFNPSRGYTF
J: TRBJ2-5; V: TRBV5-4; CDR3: CASSFSGGSETQYF
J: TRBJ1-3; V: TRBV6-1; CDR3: CASSEDWGDTIYF
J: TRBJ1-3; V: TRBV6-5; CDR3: CASRPLWEGNTIYF
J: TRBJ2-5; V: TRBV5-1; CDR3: CASSAWTGGEMYQETQYF
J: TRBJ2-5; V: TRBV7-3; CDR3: CASSLAGGFQETQYF
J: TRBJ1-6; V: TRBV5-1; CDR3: CASSLGQGNSPLHF
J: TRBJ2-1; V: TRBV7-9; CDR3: CASSSSGGPRGYTGNEQFF
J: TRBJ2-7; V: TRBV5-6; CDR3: CASSRILRDRSSYEQYF
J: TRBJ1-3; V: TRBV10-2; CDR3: CASTGISGNTIYF
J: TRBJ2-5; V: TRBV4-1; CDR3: CASSQDPSGALQETQYF
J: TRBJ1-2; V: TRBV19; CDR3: CASSLLLGQYYGYTF
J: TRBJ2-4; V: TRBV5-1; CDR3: CASKGGGFAKNIQYF
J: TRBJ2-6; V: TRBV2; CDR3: CASTWIRDRGLIIAGANVLTF
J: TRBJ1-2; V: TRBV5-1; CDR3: CASSLGQVADGYTF